A selection of T cell receptor beta chains follows, all from one sample in a study of T cell responses to AZD1222 COVID-19 vaccine. TCRdb keeps only in-frame clones here, not all; method: immunoSEQ multiplex PCR. Found here are approximately 90,000 clones, about 86% of them singletons; the top ten hold approximately 8%. The specimen was peripheral blood, collected on day 0 of AZD1222 vaccination. The receptors derive from an adult in good health. CDR3s include the opening cysteine and the closing phenylalanine or tryptophan. Each record gives: J gene, D gene, CDR3 length, V gene, clone size, CDR3 DNA, CDR3 protein. A D gene is named only where the DNA matches it firmly. The size of a clone is reported for some rows only, either as once, few or many, or as a class for expanded clones.

>TRBJ1-4|-|16|TRBV2|-
TGTGCCAGCAGTGAATGGCAGGGGCTAGCTAATGAAAAACTGTTTTTT
CASSEWQGLANEKLFF
>TRBJ1-3|TRBD1|16|TRBV28|once
TGTGCCAGCAGTTCCAGACAGGGGCCCTCTGGAAACACCATATATTTT
CASSSRQGPSGNTIYF
>TRBJ2-1|-|11|TRBV20-1|-
TGCAGTGCTAGCGCCTACAATGAGCAGTTCTTC
CSASAYNEQFF
>TRBJ2-7|TRBD1|15|TRBV7-9|-
TGTGCCAGCAGCTTCGGACAGGGGGTCTCCTACGAGCAGTACTTC
CASSFGQGVSYEQYF
>TRBJ2-2|-|13|TRBV7-2|-
TGTGCCAGCACCCCTAAGGTCACCGGGGAGCTGTTTTTT
CASTPKVTGELFF
>TRBJ2-3|TRBD2|16|TRBV19|-
TGTGCCAGTAGTATAGAATGGGGAGGGGAAGGAGATACGCAGTATTTT
CASSIEWGGEGDTQYF
>TRBJ2-5|-|11|TRBV29-1|-
TGCAGCGTTGCGGGAGTAGAGACCCAGTACTTC
CSVAGVETQYF
>TRBJ1-5|-|15|TRBV7-6|-
TGTGCCAGCAGCTCGACGGTCTATAGCAATCAGCCCCAGCATTTT
CASSSTVYSNQPQHF
>TRBJ1-5|-|18|TRBV28|-
TGTGCCAGCAGTTTCCCTATTCGGGGCCTCCCTAGCAATCAGCCCCAGCATTTT
CASSFPIRGLPSNQPQHF
>TRBJ2-4|TRBD1|15|TRBV7-9|-
TGTGCCAGCAGCTTAGTTAGACAGGGCGAGTACATTCAGTACTTC
CASSLVRQGEYIQYF
>TRBJ1-5|-|12|TRBV3-1/TRBV3-2|-
TGTGCCAGCAGCCAAAGTGATCAGCCCCAGCATTTT
CASSQSDQPQHF
>TRBJ1-5|-|14|TRBV6-4|few
TGTGCCAGCAGCCAGGGTCCGGGCAATCAGCCCCAGCATTTT
CASSQGPGNQPQHF
>TRBJ1-2|-|15|TRBV5-5|-
TGTGCCAGCAGCCCGGGGGGTAAAGCTAACTATGGCTACACCTTC
CASSPGGKANYGYTF
>TRBJ2-7|-|13|TRBV21-1|-
TGTGCCAGCAATGGAAGCAGCTCCTACGAGCAGTACTTC
CASNGSSSYEQYF
>TRBJ1-5|TRBD1|15|TRBV7-2|-
TGTGCCAGCAGCTTAGCGGGGGACAGGGGTCAGCCCCAGCATTTT
CASSLAGDRGQPQHF
>TRBJ1-1|-|13|TRBV19|once
TGTGCCAGTAGTATTAAGGGATGGACTGAAGCTTTCTTT
CASSIKGWTEAFF
>TRBJ2-5|TRBD2|16|TRBV28|-
TGTGCCAGCAGCTCAGGGACTAGCGGACACCAAGAGACCCAGTACTTC
CASSSGTSGHQETQYF
>TRBJ2-7|-|12|TRBV28|-
TGTGCCAGCAGTGGGCAGATCTACGAGCAGTACTTC
CASSGQIYEQYF
>TRBJ1-5|-|13|TRBV7-2|few
TGTGCCAGCAGCTTAGCCCTCAATCAGCCCCAGCATTTT
CASSLALNQPQHF
>TRBJ2-3|-|13|TRBV30|-
TGTGCCTGGAGTAGGCGCAGCACAGATACGCAGTATTTT
CAWSRRSTDTQYF
>TRBJ2-3|-|13|TRBV10-1|-
TGCGCCAGCAGTGAAGGCAGTACAGATACGCAGTATTTT
CASSEGSTDTQYF
>TRBJ2-7|TRBD1|14|TRBV9|few
TGTGCCAGCAGCGTAGGGCAGGGGGCCGACGAGCAGTACTTC
CASSVGQGADEQYF
>TRBJ2-5|-|12|TRBV28|-
TGTGCCAGCAGTTCCGAGATAGAGACCCAGTACTTC
CASSSEIETQYF
>TRBJ2-7|TRBD1|15|TRBV13|few
TGTGCCAGCAGCTTCTCGGGACAGGGTTCCCTGGAGCAGTACTTC
CASSFSGQGSLEQYF
>TRBJ2-7|TRBD2|16|TRBV4-1|-
TGCGCCAGCAGCCCCGGACTAGCGGGGATCTCCTACGAGCAGTACTTC
CASSPGLAGISYEQYF
>TRBJ2-2|-|19|TRBV7-6|-
TGTGCCAGCAGCTTAGAGGTCTGGGTTAGGGGCCGGAACACCGGGGAGCTGTTTTTT
CASSLEVWVRGRNTGELFF
>TRBJ1-5|-|14|TRBV27|once
TGTGCCAGCAGTCCCCGGACAGTTCCTCAGCCCCAGCATTTT
CASSPRTVPQPQHF
>TRBJ1-5|-|15|TRBV21-1|-
TGTGCCAGCAGCAAATCCGGGGGGAGGAATCAGCCCCAGCATTTT
CASSKSGGRNQPQHF
>TRBJ2-3|-|16|TRBV9|-
TGTGCCAGCAGCGTAGGCGGTCAGACGCCCACGAATACGCAGTATTTT
CASSVGGQTPTNTQYF
>TRBJ1-1|-|14|TRBV28|-
TGTGCCAGCAGTTTATATGGGACGGGAAGTGAAGCTTTCTTT
CASSLYGTGSEAFF
>TRBJ1-2|-|12|TRBV6-5|-
TGTGCCAGCAGAACAGGGTACCATGGCTACACCTTC
CASRTGYHGYTF
>TRBJ2-3|-|13|TRBV7-3|-
TGTGCCAGCAGCGCAGGGGCCACAGATACGCAGTATTTT
CASSAGATDTQYF
>TRBJ1-1|-|13|TRBV24-1|once
TGTGCCACCAGTGATTCGACAGGCACTGAAGCTTTCTTT
CATSDSTGTEAFF
>TRBJ2-7|-|14|TRBV14|-
TGTGCCAGCAGCCAAAATACCGGTCCCTACGAGCAGTACTTC
CASSQNTGPYEQYF
>TRBJ1-1|-|13|TRBV30|-
TGTGCCTGGAGTGTATCTAAGCTGGTTGAAGCTTTCTTT
CAWSVSKLVEAFF
>TRBJ2-2|TRBD1|14|TRBV5-6|-
TGTGCCAGCAGCCGGGACAGAGGGACCGGGGAGCTGTTTTTT
CASSRDRGTGELFF
>TRBJ1-1|-|12|TRBV5-6|-
TGTGCCAGCAGCTTGGGGTTCGCTGAAGCTTTCTTT
CASSLGFAEAFF
>TRBJ1-2|-|14|TRBV10-3|-
TGTGCCATCAGGAGTGCCGGGGCCGGCGGGGGCTACACCTTC
CAIRSAGAGGGYTF
>TRBJ2-5|-|14|TRBV6-6|-
TGTGCCAGCAGTTCCTGGACAGCCCAAGAGACCCAGTACTTC
CASSSWTAQETQYF
>TRBJ1-1|TRBD1|15|TRBV4-2|-
TGTGCCAGCAGCCGAGAACAGGGGGTATACACTGAAGCTTTCTTT
CASSREQGVYTEAFF
>TRBJ1-5|-|13|TRBV9|-
TGTGCCAGCAGCGTATATGTTAAAAAGGTCAAACATTTT
CASSVYVKKVKHF
>TRBJ2-3|-|12|TRBV5-1|-
TGCGCCAGCAGCCTCTCCTCAGATACGCAGTATTTT
CASSLSSDTQYF
>TRBJ2-5|-|16|TRBV7-9|few
TGTGCCAGCAGCCTAACAATGGGACTGAGGGAAGAGACCCAGTACTTC
CASSLTMGLREETQYF
>TRBJ2-6|TRBD2|17|TRBV11-3|-
TGTGCCAGCAGCGCCCGGACTAGCGGAAGGGGGGCCAACGTCCTGACTTTC
CASSARTSGRGANVLTF
>TRBJ1-5|-|16|TRBV3-1/TRBV3-2|-
TGTGCCAGCAGCCAAGATCCCAGGGGCGGAAATCAGCCCCAGCATTTT
CASSQDPRGGNQPQHF
>TRBJ2-3|-|14|TRBV6-5|-
TGTGCCAGCAGTTTGTTGGGAGATCGAGATACGCAGTATTTT
CASSLLGDRDTQYF
>TRBJ2-3|-|13|TRBV7-9|-
TGTGCCAGCAGCCAAAGGGTTCTGGATACGCAGTATTTT
CASSQRVLDTQYF
>TRBJ2-2|TRBD2|16|TRBV3-1/TRBV3-2|-
TGTGCCAGCAGCCAACCGGGACTAGCGGGAGCCGGGGAGCTGTTTTTT
CASSQPGLAGAGELFF
>TRBJ2-1|TRBD1|16|TRBV24-1|-
TGTGCCACCAGTGGGGGGACAGGAAGCTCCTACAATGAGCAGTTCTTC
CATSGGTGSSYNEQFF
>TRBJ2-5|-|15|TRBV11-2|once
TGTGCCAGCAGCTTAGTGGGGGGTATCCAAGAGACCCAGTACTTC
CASSLVGGIQETQYF
>TRBJ2-3|-|12|TRBV7-2|few
TGTGCCAGCAGCTTTAGCACAGATACGCAGTATTTT
CASSFSTDTQYF
>TRBJ1-4|-|15|TRBV7-3|-
TGTGCCAGCAGCTTATCTGGGACGGAGAATGAAAAACTGTTTTTT
CASSLSGTENEKLFF
>TRBJ2-2|-|15|TRBV2|-
TGTGCCAGCAGTGAAGATAGTGGGAACACCGGGGAGCTGTTTTTT
CASSEDSGNTGELFF